This note documents a single T cell receptor (beta chain) sequence. This receptor's antigen is unknown. No much larger clonotype is one base removed from it; base qualities were not supplied. The same CDR3 arises from other DNA sequences in this sample as well. This sample was taken from a study of shared clonotypes between healthy human individuals (dated by TCRdb to the early 2020s). At the level of the whole study: A few men and two women, aged 18 to 49 years, made up the cohort. For each donor, CD4 naive and CD4 memory were each given three plates, CD8 naive was given two plates, and CD8 memory was given one plate. The study deeply sequenced blood TCR repertoires of five healthy adults to estimate repertoire size and the extent of clonotype sharing between individuals. To increase sequencing depth and limit assay-specific biases, TCR repertoire library preparation and sequencing were carried out by different laboratories using diverse techniques. Per donor, leukapheresis produced somewhere between about 0.94 and 9 billion PBMCs.

General study outcomes and caveats: Based on pairwise subsampling, the degree of clonotype sharing among donors was expected to be affected by sequencing depth. Estimated clonotype richness was generally larger for naive than for memory subsets. Sampling was limited to blood, and TCR repertoires in tissue likely differ from TCR repertoires in blood. Incomplete sequencing was indicated by rarefaction of sorted-subset datasets, despite the large sequencing depth. Sharing across a handful of donors was observed for about 5% of naive CD4, less than 4% of naive CD8, about 2.3% of memory CD4, and roughly 0.43% of memory CD8 clonotypes. Clonotypes shared by all four sorted-subset donors showed higher generation probabilities than non-shared clonotypes. The genetic and exposure-history diversity represented was limited by the small number of donors.

Trimming accounts for 6 bases at V and 2 bases at J, while the number of junction bases matched to no gene is 1. The CDR3, cysteine through phenylalanine, is 15 amino acids long. This entry keeps only the CDR3 DNA: 45 bases, framed from base 1. As encoded in the germline V gene, CDR1 is WSHSY while CDR2 is SAAADI. Using the deep immunoSEQ assay, multiplex PCR amplified TCR CDR3 regions from genomic DNA. For each cell subset, the extracted genomic DNA was distributed evenly across all wells of several immunoSEQ 96-well plates, and each plate served as one replicate. For sorted subsets, each replicate PCR was loaded with around 220 ng genomic DNA, equivalent to 25,000 to 30,000 T cell genomes. Purified libraries were quantified with a Qubit 3.0 fluorometer, sized on a Bioanalyzer 2100, and re-quantified with the KAPA Library Quantification kit. Every immunoSEQ 96-well plate was sequenced on a dedicated single-read 150-cycle Illumina NextSeq 550 flow cell. The source study handled its data this way. Because the immunoSEQ output held only junctional sequences and lacked quality scores, the filtering could not match the filtering applied to full-length reads. Sequences were annotated with PyIR, a Python wrapper for IgBLAST v1.9, using IMGT germline references to assign V/J genes and CDR3. Reads were removed for weak V/J assignments (E-value above 1e-6), missing CDR3, stop codons, out-of-frame junctions, or ambiguous translated residues. V3J clonotypes were defined as sequences sharing the same inferred V gene, J gene, and CDR3 amino acid sequence. The percentage overlap between two repertoires was calculated by dividing the number of shared unique clonotypes by the size of the smaller repertoire. Repertoire richness was assessed with RTK rarefaction, the Chao1 estimator, and Recon v2.1 estimates of unobserved clonotypes. Generation probabilities for all TCRbeta clonotypes obtained by the gDNA method from several donors were computed using OLGA. What TCRdb holds here is the immuneACCESS table cut down to in-frame rearrangements. Part of the clones is not present; checked against another copy, under half of the missing clones reflect an unresolved V gene, and the others are unexplained. V, J and clone size are those of that table, while D and trimming were read from the DNA. For this sample the table gives roughly 1.4 million clones, of which just under 99% were detected only once. The ten largest clones represent about 0.35% of the sample.

The donors were healthy, HIV-negative adults with no recently reported acute infections or vaccinations. Every donor was a Caucasian adult residing in Nashville, Tennessee, USA. CD4+ T cells were enriched by magnetic negative selection, after which naive cells were positively selected on CD45RA and the negative fraction was taken as the memory subset. Blood was collected by leukapheresis, and PBMCs were isolated by Ficoll-Histopaque density gradient centrifugation and then cryopreserved in liquid nitrogen vapor phase. Analytical flow cytometry was used to check the purity and quantity of each magnetically sorted T cell population. Genomic DNA was isolated from every sorted fraction and measured by UV absorbance on a Nanodrop 2000c.

The TCR originated in a man aged 25 to 40 in good health. Sequenced sample: naive CD4+ T cells sorted from blood. Explained via the paper, the cell subset or site label denotes: CD45RA+ positively selected. The chain was built from TRBV10-2 and TRBJ2-2; 12 nucleotides in the junction match TRBD2. Here is the DNA: TGCGCCAGCAGGACTAGCGGGAGTAACACCGGGGAGCTGTTTTTT. Its translation is CASRTSGSNTGELFF.